Reported below is one T cell receptor beta chain. The data were taken from a study of spatial heterogeneity in lung cancer. CDR3 length: 15 amino acids. Trimming pared 2 bases from V and 4 bases from J, leaving 13 bases between. Germline V gives CDR1 KGHSH, CDR2 LQKENI. As to time point: sample taken at primary tumor resection. Whole RNA was taken from tumor, nontumor lung or frozen PBMC; it was then sequenced unsorted. TCRdb reanalysed the 5' RACE reads using MiXCR and keeps one entry per CDR3 protein. The repertoire has roughly 75,000 distinct CDR3 sequences, less than 15% of them found once; the top ten carry 7.2%.

The chain uses TRBV18 and TRBJ2-3, with D perhaps matching TRBD2 (6 bases). Sequenced material: PBMCs, taken at surgery. The sequence was obtained from a male donor with early-stage non-small cell lung cancer. The CDR3 region is CASSPMRGTADTQYF. The CDR3, as DNA: TGTGCCAGCTCACCAATGCGGGGAACTGCAGATACGCAGTATTTT.